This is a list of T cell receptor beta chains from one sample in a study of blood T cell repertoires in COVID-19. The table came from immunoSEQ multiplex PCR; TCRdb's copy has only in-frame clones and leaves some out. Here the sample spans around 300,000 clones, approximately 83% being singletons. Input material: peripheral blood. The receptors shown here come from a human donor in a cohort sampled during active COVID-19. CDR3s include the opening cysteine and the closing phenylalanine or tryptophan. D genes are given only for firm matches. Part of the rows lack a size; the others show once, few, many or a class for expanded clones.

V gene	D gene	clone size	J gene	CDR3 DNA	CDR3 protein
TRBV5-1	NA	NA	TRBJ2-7	TGCGCCAGCAGCTTGGCCGAAGCGCGACCGTCTTACGACCACTTC	CASSLAEARPSYDHF
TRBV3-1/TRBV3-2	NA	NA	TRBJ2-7	TGTGCCAGCAGCCAAGCGGGCGGGACCTCCTACGAGCAGTACTTC	CASSQAGGTSYEQYF
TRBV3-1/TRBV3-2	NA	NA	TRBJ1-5	TGTGCCAGCAGCCCCGGAGGTAACGAGCCCCAGCATTTT	CASSPGGNEPQHF
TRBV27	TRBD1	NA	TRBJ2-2	TGTGCCAGCAGTCTCGACAGGGGAAAGACCGGGGAGCTGTTTTTT	CASSLDRGKTGELFF
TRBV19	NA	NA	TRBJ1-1	TGTGCCAGTAAAGGCACACACGGGGTGGCGAACACTGAAGCTTTCTTT	CASKGTHGVANTEAFF
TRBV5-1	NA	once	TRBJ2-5	TGCGCCAGCAGCTTGGAAGTAGGGAGAGAGACCCAGTACTTC	CASSLEVGRETQYF
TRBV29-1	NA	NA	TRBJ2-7	TGCAGCGCTGGGGCCAGTTACTACGAGCAGTACTTC	CSAGASYYEQYF
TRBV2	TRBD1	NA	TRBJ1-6	TGTGCCAGCAGTGAATGGACGACAGGGCCAAATTCACCCCTCCACTTT	CASSEWTTGPNSPLHF
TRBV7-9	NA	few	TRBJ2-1	TGTGCCAGCAGCGTAGGACACTACAATGAGCAGTTCTTC	CASSVGHYNEQFF
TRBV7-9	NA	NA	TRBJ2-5	TGTGCCAGCAGCTTAGAGAGGCGAGAGACCCAGTACTTC	CASSLERRETQYF
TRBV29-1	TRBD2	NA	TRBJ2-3	TGCAGCGTTTTTAAAGCGGGAGTGGCAGATACGCAGTATTTT	CSVFKAGVADTQYF
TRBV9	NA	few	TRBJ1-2	TGTGCCAGCAGCGTAGCTGGGACATCTTTTCAGGTTTATGGCTACACCTTC	CASSVAGTSFQVYGYTF
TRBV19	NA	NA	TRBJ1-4	TGTGCCAGTAGTATGACGGGAGCAACTAATGAAAAACTGTTTTTT	CASSMTGATNEKLFF
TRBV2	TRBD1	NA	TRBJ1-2	TGTGCCAGCTCGGGACAGACCAACTATGGCTACACCTTC	CASSGQTNYGYTF
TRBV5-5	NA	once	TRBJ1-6	TGTGCCAGCAGCTTGGGACAGGACTATTCACCCCTCCACTTT	CASSLGQDYSPLHF
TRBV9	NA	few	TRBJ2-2	TGTGCCAGCAGCGCCCATGGGGGGGGACAGGCGGTCGGTGGGGAGCTGTTTTTT	CASSAHGGGQAVGGELFF
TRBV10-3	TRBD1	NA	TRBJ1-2	TGTGCCATCAGTGACCCCGGGGGGGACAGGGGCTATGGCTACACCTTC	CAISDPGGDRGYGYTF
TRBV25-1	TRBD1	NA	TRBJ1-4	TGTGCCAGCAGTGGGACTCACAGGGGAAAACTGTTTTTT	CASSGTHRGKLFF
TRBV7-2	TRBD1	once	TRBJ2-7	TGTGCCAGCAGCTTAGGCCGGGACAGCGTCTACGAGCAGTACTTC	CASSLGRDSVYEQYF